What follows are 28 T cell receptor beta chains derived from one specimen sequenced in a study of T cells in Graves' hyperthyroidism and ophthalmopathy. From RNA transcripts, TCR beta CDR3 regions were amplified. When the TCR CDR3 underwent first-round RT-PCR, the HTBI primer set was used. TCRdb passed the multiplex PCR reads through MiXCR, listing each CDR3 protein once. The sample records 50,000 to 55,000 distinct CDR3 sequences, less than 60% being singletons. Material: blood. The receptors were sampled from a woman in her forties or fifties with Graves' ophthalmopathy.

V and J are TRBV24-1 and TRBJ1-1; weak D call: TRBD1 (6 bases). The CDR3 totals 14 residues. The V end lost 7 bases, the J end lost 2 bases, and 13 bases lay between the germline ends. Germline CDR1 KGHDR, CDR2 SFDVKD. CDR3 amino acids: CATRGAGGNTEAFF. The CDR3 nucleotides are TGTGCCACCAGGGGTGCCGGGGGCAACACTGAAGCTTTCTTT.

This clonotype was seen repeatedly, ten times or more. J is TRBJ2-2 and V is TRBV19, with 7 nucleotides matching TRBD2. The V gene's germline CDR1 is LNHDA and CDR2 SQIVND (reference sequence). The junction had 16 bases not matched to a gene; V was cut back by 4 bases and J by 2 bases. This CDR3 contains 19 residues. The CDR3 DNA is TGTGCCAGTAGTAGTATAAGACTAGCCAACCGACCTAACACCGGGGAGCTGTTTTTT. The encoded protein is CASSSIRLANRPNTGELFF.

This clonotype has a handful of counts. This rearrangement joins TRBV10-2 to TRBJ2-3, with 7 bases that match TRBD1. Germline loops: CDR1 WSHSY, CDR2 SAAADI. The CDR3 contains 15 residues. With 1 base clipped from V and 2 bases from J, the junction kept 3 bases outside the gene matches. CDR3 coding DNA: TGCGCCAGCAGTGAGTACAGGGGCGTCACAGATACGCAGTATTTT. Translation: CASSEYRGVTDTQYF.

The chain uses TRBV7-3 and TRBJ2-1; D is possibly TRBD2 (5 bases). The germline CDR1 and CDR2 sequences are SGHTA and FQGTGA. The CDR3 runs 17 residues. With 2 bases removed from V and 5 bases from J, the gap between germline ends came to 19 bases. The CDR3 reads CASSLGESGLVNNEQFF. In DNA form, the CDR3 reads TGTGCCAGCAGCTTAGGGGAGAGCGGCCTAGTAAACAATGAGCAGTTCTTC.

This clonotype occurred many times. The J gene is TRBJ1-3, the V gene TRBV15, with D maybe TRBD1 (5 bases). Germline V gene lookup returns CDR1 LNHNV and CDR2 YYDKDF (reference sequence). Trimming removed 2 bases at V and 0 bases at J, with 8 bases between. The CDR3 loop spans 15 amino acids. The chain's CDR3 is CATSRWGSSGNTIYF. CDR3 bases: TGTGCCACCAGCAGATGGGGGTCCTCTGGAAACACCATATATTTT.

This chain uses TRBV5-6 with TRBJ1-5; 9 bases line up with TRBD1. The closer fit of TRBJ2-3 to the DNA end suggests the J call may be wrong. Germline V gene sequence: CDR1 SGHDT, CDR2 YYEEEE. The CDR3 sequence is 15 residues long. The CDR3 is CASSSSGQGGQPQYF. As DNA, the CDR3 is TGTGCCAGCAGCTCATCGGGACAGGGAGGACAGCCCCAGTATTTT.

This clonotype was recorded many times. The rearrangement joins TRBV12-3 or TRBV12-4 to TRBJ1-1, with 9 bases that match TRBD1. The CDR3 is 15 residues long. V was pared by 5 bases and J by 4 bases, with 8 bases of the junction left unmatched. The CDR3 bases are TGTGCCAGCAGTCGACCGGGACAGGGTCTCACTGAAGCTTTCTTT. It yields the protein CASSRPGQGLTEAFF.

The V gene is TRBV2, the J gene TRBJ1-5, with 8 bases lining up with TRBD1. CDR3 length equals 12 residues. The germline V gene encodes CDR1 SNHLY and CDR2 FYNNEI. For the CDR3, the DNA is TGTGCTAGCTCACAGGGGGGACAGGCCCAGCATTTT. Translating it yields CASSQGGQAQHF.

This chain uses TRBV20-1 with TRBJ2-3; 8 bases map to TRBD2. V was clipped by 3 bases and J by 4 bases; unmatched bases: 9. Germline V lookup: CDR1 DFQATT, CDR2 SNEGSKA (reference sequence). The CDR3 loop spans 15 amino acids. CDR3 coding DNA: TGCAGTGCTAGTGCAAGCGGGAGATTGCCAGATACGCAGTATTTT. Its translation is CSASASGRLPDTQYF.

This clonotype was seen only a few times. The chain has TRBV25-1 and TRBJ1-1; D uncertain. Trimming shortened V by 3 bases and J by 5 bases, and 10 bases separated the two germline ends. The V gene's germline CDR1 is MGHDK and CDR2 SYGVNS. The CDR3 is 13 amino acids. CDR3 loop: CASSDTWGTEAFF. The CDR3 DNA reads as TGTGCCAGCAGTGACACGTGGGGAACTGAAGCTTTCTTT.

This clonotype appeared a single time. V gene TRBV7-3 combines with J gene TRBJ2-3; the D call may be TRBD1 or TRBD2 (5 bases each). V lost 5 bases to trimming and J lost 6 bases, with 12 bases between them. The CDR3 has 13 residues. CDR1 SGHTA and CDR2 FQGTGA come from the germline V gene. The CDR3 spells CASSGTYADTQYF. CDR3 bases: TGTGCCAGCAGCGGGACCTACGCGGATACGCAGTATTTT.

In this sample, this clonotype turned up once. This CDR3 is missing its conserved last phenylalanine or tryptophan, likely due to a read error. V usage is TRBV5-5 and J usage is TRBJ2-1; 9 bases fit TRBD1. The CDR3 has 15 amino acids. Germline values: CDR1 SGHKS, CDR2 YYEKEE (reference sequence). This chain's CDR3 is CASSLTGGLYDEQFL. The CDR3 coding sequence is TGTGCCAGCAGCTTGACAGGGGGCCTCTACGATGAGCAGTTCCTC.

In nucleotides, the CDR3 is TGTGCCAGTAGTACCCGGGACAGGGGTAATAGCAATCAGCCCCAGCATTTT. Translated, it gives CASSTRDRGNSNQPQHF. The V gene is TRBV19, the J gene TRBJ1-5; 10 bases match TRBD1. The V gene end was trimmed by 4 bases and the J gene end by 0 bases; junction bases not matched to a gene: 6. Germline CDR1 reads LNHDA; CDR2 reads SQIVND (reference sequence). This CDR3 contains 17 residues.

This sequence joins TRBV15 and TRBJ1-2, with 11 positions matching TRBD1. Trimming at V came to 4 bases and at J to 7 bases, leaving 5 bases not matched to a gene. The CDR3 extends over 14 amino acids. The germline gives CDR1 LNHNV, CDR2 YYDKDF (reference sequence). CDR3 in DNA: TGTGCCACCAGCAAGGACAGGGGGCTAACTGGCTACACCTTC. As protein: CATSKDRGLTGYTF.

As regards this clonotype: A read error may account for a junction end that differs from germline. The chain recombines TRBV19 with TRBJ2-7; tentatively, D is TRBD1 (6 bases). This CDR3 is built from 14 residues. The germline gives CDR1 LNHDA, CDR2 SQIVND (reference sequence). CDR3: CVSSWTAGNYEQYF. The DNA for the CDR3 is TGCGTCAGTAGTTGGACAGCCGGAAACTACGAGCAGTACTTC.

This chain uses TRBV7-3 with TRBJ2-1; D possibly corresponds to TRBD1 (5 bases). Looked up from germline, CDR1 is SGHTA and CDR2 is FQGTGA. There are 13 residues in the CDR3. V was cut by 4 bases and J by 7 bases, with 11 bases left in between. The CDR3 region is CASSSHKGNEQFF. DNA for the CDR3: TGTGCCAGCAGCTCCCATAAGGGGAATGAGCAGTTCTTC.

This clonotype was seen at least ten times. For the CDR3, the DNA is TGTGCCAGCAGCTTGCGAGGGGCTGGGGCCAACGTCCTGACTTTC. This translates into CASSLRGAGANVLTF. The chain is built from TRBV5-5 and TRBJ2-6; the D call may be TRBD1 or TRBD2 (5 bases each). This CDR3 has 15 residues. Per germline, CDR1 SGHKS and CDR2 YYEKEE (reference sequence). The germline V and J ends were trimmed by 1 base and 2 bases, with 7 bases remaining between them.

V is TRBV7-3 and J is TRBJ2-7; the D is unclear. Germline assignment: CDR1 SGHTA and CDR2 FQGTGA. Trimming removed 7 bases from V and 6 bases from J, with 16 bases in between. CDR3 length: 13 amino acids. This CDR3 reads CASNPGPTGEQYF. CDR3 nucleotides: TGTGCCAGCAACCCCGGGCCCACGGGCGAGCAGTACTTC.

As to this clonotype: An end of the junction does not agree with germline; a read error may underlie this. The chain has TRBV2 and TRBJ2-2; D might be TRBD1 or TRBD2, each matching 7 bases. The germline V gene has CDR1 SNHLY and CDR2 FYNNEI. The CDR3 runs 16 residues. CDR3 residues: CASSPQGGTATGEPLF. CDR3 coding DNA: TGTGCCAGCAGCCCTCAGGGGGGGACGGCCACCGGGGAGCCGCTTTTT.

This clonotype has ten or more counts. The V gene is TRBV19, the J gene TRBJ1-2, with 9 positions matching TRBD1. In germline, CDR1 is LNHDA, CDR2 SQIVND (reference sequence). This CDR3 spans 13 amino acids. With 5 bases clipped from V and 6 bases from J, the junction kept 4 bases outside the gene matches. The chain's CDR3 is CASSPRTGDGYTF. The DNA for the CDR3 is TGTGCCAGTAGTCCCAGGACAGGGGATGGCTACACCTTC.

This clonotype occurred many times. V usage is TRBV10-3 and J usage is TRBJ1-5; a possible D gene is TRBD1 (6 bases). The V end lost 2 bases, the J end lost 7 bases, and 15 bases lay between the germline ends. CDR1 and CDR2 (germline): ENHRY, SYGVKD. The CDR3 contains 15 residues. The CDR3 sequence: CAISETDSSGQPQHF. The CDR3 coding sequence is TGTGCCATCAGTGAGACGGACAGCTCAGGACAGCCCCAGCATTTT.

This clonotype was recorded many times. This chain links TRBV19 with TRBJ1-4, with D unclear. The CDR3 is made up of 14 amino acids. Germline CDR1 is LNHDA and CDR2 is SQIVND (reference sequence). The V end was cut by 6 bases, the J end by 1 base, with 9 bases between. The CDR3 DNA reads TGTGCCAGTAGAAGCGGAGGAACTAATGAAAAACTGTTTTTT. As protein: CASRSGGTNEKLFF. The whole variable domain, remainder taken from reference TRBV19 and TRBJ1-4, is DGGITQSPKYLFRKEGQNVTLSCEQNLNHDAMYWYRQDPGQGLRLIYYSQIVNDFQKGDIAEGYSVSREKKESFPLTVTSAQKNPTAFYLCASRSGGTNEKLFFGSGTQLSVL.

The chain carries TRBV11-2 and TRBJ2-1; D call uncertain. The length of the CDR3 is 18 residues. Germline assignment: CDR1 SGHAT and CDR2 FQNNGV. Trimming removed 3 bases from V and 5 bases from J, with 23 bases in between. The CDR3: CASSLAVWRQGFHNEQFF. The CDR3 DNA reads TGTGCCAGCAGCTTGGCTGTTTGGCGGCAAGGGTTCCACAATGAGCAGTTCTTC.

J is TRBJ2-5 and V is TRBV7-9; possible D gene TRBD2, 5 bases. The CDR3 contains 13 residues. Per germline, CDR1 SEHNR and CDR2 FQNEAQ (reference sequence). Trimming shortened V by 6 bases and J by 5 bases, and 13 bases separated the two germline ends. The CDR3 DNA is TGTGCCAGCAGTACCTGGAGGACGGAGACCCAGTACTTC. It specifies CASSTWRTETQYF.

In this sample, this clonotype turned up many times. V usage is TRBV19 and J usage is TRBJ2-3; 8 bases match TRBD2. The germline V gene has CDR1 LNHDA and CDR2 SQIVND (reference sequence). V shed 3 bases, J shed 2 bases, and the junction held 10 bases outside the gene matches. The CDR3 contains 17 residues. CDR3 in amino acids: CASSIRLLAEITDTQYF. CDR3 sequence (DNA): TGTGCCAGTAGTATCCGCCTACTAGCGGAAATCACAGATACGCAGTATTTT.

The sample holds many counts of this clonotype. The chain carries TRBV7-2 and TRBJ2-1; TRBD2 matches 16 bases. There are 17 residues in the CDR3. CDR1 and CDR2 from the germline V gene are SGHTA and FQGNSA. V lost 11 bases and J lost 8; bases outside the gene matches: 15. This CDR3 is CAGPGLAGGHGVDEQFF. The CDR3 bases are TGTGCCGGCCCGGGACTAGCGGGAGGGCATGGTGTGGATGAGCAGTTCTTC.

This rearrangement joins TRBV7-2 to TRBJ2-7; a weak D match, TRBD1 (6 bases). This CDR3 is built from 16 residues. Trimming stripped 5 bases from V and 1 base from J, with 18 bases between. CDR1 is SGHTA, CDR2 FQGNSA, per germline. Here the CDR3 reads CASSIGLRGRSYEQYF. Written as DNA, the CDR3 is TGTGCCAGCAGCATTGGACTCAGGGGTAGGTCCTACGAGCAGTACTTC.

This clonotype was seen repeatedly, ten times or more. This sequence joins TRBV28 and TRBJ2-7; D is tentatively TRBD1 or TRBD2 (5 bases each). Germline CDR1 is MDHEN and CDR2 is SYDVKM. Trimming cost V 10 bases and J 0 bases, with 13 bases left between them. The CDR3 has 13 amino acids. This CDR3 reads CATCPGPSYEQYF. The CDR3 bases are TGTGCCACCTGCCCGGGGCCCTCCTACGAGCAGTACTTC.